The next 8 T cell receptor beta chains were all read from a single sample in a study of blood T cell repertoires in COVID-19. Clones were read by immunoSEQ multiplex PCR, and TCRdb kept only the in-frame ones, dropping some. In the table there are about 290,000 clones, about nine tenths of which are singletons. Input material: peripheral blood. The receptor set was obtained from a young woman with COVID-19, enrolled during active disease.

V usage is TRBV3-1 (or the pseudogene TRBV3-2) and J usage is TRBJ1-3; D unclear. CDR1 is LGHDT and CDR2 is YNNKEL in the germline V gene (reference sequence). The CDR3 spans 15 residues. Trimming stripped 4 bases from V and 2 bases from J, with 12 bases between. The CDR3 DNA is TGTGCCAGCAGCCCCGGGAGCATTACTGGAAACACCATATATTTT. Translating it yields CASSPGSITGNTIYF.

This chain uses TRBV19 with TRBJ1-1; the match to TRBD1 covers 7 bases. With V trimmed by 5 bases and J by 1 base, 7 bases remained unmatched. The CDR3 is made up of 15 amino acids. Germline V gives CDR1 LNHDA, CDR2 SQIVND (reference sequence). The CDR3 region is CASSPRDSWNTEAFF. DNA of the CDR3: TGTGCCAGTAGTCCTCGGGACAGCTGGAACACTGAAGCTTTCTTT.

This chain uses TRBV4-1 with TRBJ2-7, with D possibly TRBD1 on 6 matching bases. The CDR3 extends over 13 amino acids. V was trimmed by 1 base and J by 6 bases, leaving 10 bases between them. In germline, CDR1 is MGHRA, CDR2 YSYEKL. DNA of the CDR3: TGCGCCAGCAGCCAAGGCAGGGGTAGCGAGCAGTACTTC. Translation: CASSQGRGSEQYF.

The V call is TRBV14, the J call TRBJ1-2; D remains ambiguous. With 0 bases removed from V and 5 bases from J, the gap between germline ends came to 13 bases. This CDR3 contains 15 residues. Germline loops: CDR1 SGHDN, CDR2 FVKESK. In nucleotides, the CDR3 is TGTGCCAGCAGCCAAGAACCTCCCCCCGGGTATGGCTACACCTTC. This codes for CASSQEPPPGYGYTF.

The chain combines TRBV7-2 with TRBJ2-5, with a tentative D call TRBD2 (7 bases). The length of the CDR3 is 15 residues. The V end lost 6 bases, the J end lost 4 bases, and 18 bases lay between the germline ends. Germline CDR1 SGHTA, CDR2 FQGNSA. The CDR3 DNA sequence: TGTGCCAGCAGGCGGGGGCCGCCGGCGATAGAGACCCAGTACTTC. Translation gives CASRRGPPAIETQYF.

This sequence joins TRBV7-2 and TRBJ1-1; D not resolved. The CDR3 loop spans 19 amino acids. Deletions cut 0 bases from V and 9 bases from J, with 29 bases between. Germline V lookup: CDR1 SGHTA, CDR2 FQGNSA. The CDR3: CASSLAQVRRPSLKFQAFF. DNA of the CDR3: TGTGCCAGCAGCTTAGCACAAGTCCGGCGGCCTTCACTTAAATTCCAAGCTTTCTTT.

This clone has a single count. The V and J genes are TRBV11-2 and TRBJ2-1; a possible D gene is TRBD1 (7 bases). The germline V gene encodes CDR1 SGHAT and CDR2 FQNNGV. This CDR3 is 16 amino acids long. Trimming shortened V by 6 bases and J by 0 bases, and 15 bases separated the two germline ends. The CDR3 nucleotides are TGTGCCAGCAGTCTCCCAGGGGGGAGCTCCTACAATGAGCAGTTCTTC. This sequence encodes CASSLPGGSSYNEQFF.

The chain employs TRBV5-1 and TRBJ2-7, with 7 bases lining up with TRBD2. Germline lookup yields CDR1 SGHRS and CDR2 YFSETQ. With 0 bases clipped from V and 7 bases from J, the junction kept 7 bases outside the gene matches. The CDR3 is 14 amino acids. In DNA form, the CDR3 reads TGCGCCAGCAGCTTGGCCGCTAGCGGTGGGGAGCAGTACTTC. This encodes CASSLAASGGEQYF.